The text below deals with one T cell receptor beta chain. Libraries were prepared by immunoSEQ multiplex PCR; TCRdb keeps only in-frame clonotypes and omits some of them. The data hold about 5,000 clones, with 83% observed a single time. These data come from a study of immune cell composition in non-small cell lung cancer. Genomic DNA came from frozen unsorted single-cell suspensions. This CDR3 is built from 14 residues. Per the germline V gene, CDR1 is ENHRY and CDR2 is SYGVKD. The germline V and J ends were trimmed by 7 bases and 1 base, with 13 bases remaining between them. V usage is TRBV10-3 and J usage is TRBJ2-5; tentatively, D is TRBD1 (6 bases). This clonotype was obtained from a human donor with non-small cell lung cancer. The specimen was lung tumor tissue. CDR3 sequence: CAIKGLGAQETQYF. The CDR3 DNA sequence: TGTGCCATCAAAGGGCTGGGGGCCCAAGAGACCCAGTACTTC.